The next 25 T cell receptor beta chains were all read from a single sample in a study of cytomegalovirus exposure and HLA in healthy donors. The study ran its PCR with 60 Vbeta and 13 Jbeta primers. Clones were sequenced by immunoSEQ multiplex PCR, and TCRdb holds only the in-frame ones, with some missing. The data hold under 200,000 clones, with roughly three quarters observed a single time. What was sequenced was PBMCs. These receptors were collected from a male donor in good health and CMV-seropositive.

Of note for this clone: One end of the junction fails to match germline, which may point to a read error. The chain carries TRBV7-9 and TRBJ1-1, with 9 bases that match TRBD1. Germline V gives CDR1 SEHNR, CDR2 FQNEAQ (reference sequence). The CDR3 contains 17 residues. The CDR3 nucleotides read TGTTCCAGCAGCTTACTTATGGGACAGGGCTCGAACACTGAAGCTTTCTTT. Amino acids: CSSSLLMGQGSNTEAFF. Full variable domain (outside the CDR3, taken from reference TRBV7-9 and TRBJ1-1): DTGVSQNPRHKITKRGQNVTFRCDPISEHNRLYWYRQTLGQGPEFLTYFQNEAQLEKSRLLSDRFSAERPKGSFSTLEIQRTEQGDSAMYLCSSSLLMGQGSNTEAFFGQGTRLTVV.

This chain uses TRBV9 with TRBJ2-2, with 12 bases matching TRBD2. The CDR3 is 15 residues long. Germline V gene data show CDR1 as SGDLS and CDR2 as YYNGEE. The V gene end was trimmed by 6 bases and the J gene end by 5 bases; junction bases not matched to a gene: 5. The CDR3: CASTFGLAGTGELFF. The DNA for the CDR3 is TGTGCCAGCACCTTCGGACTAGCGGGGACCGGGGAGCTGTTTTTT.

The CDR3 reads CASSARGVPYEQYF. The CDR3, as DNA: TGTGCCAGCAGCGCGCGGGGGGTACCCTACGAGCAGTACTTC. V usage is TRBV9 and J usage is TRBJ2-7; 8 bases fit TRBD2. V dropped 3 bases and J dropped 2; count of bases not matched to a gene: 4. Germline CDR1 is SGDLS and CDR2 is YYNGEE. The CDR3 is 14 residues long.

The chain joins TRBV6-1 to TRBJ2-4; 9 nucleotides match TRBD1. The germline CDR1 and CDR2 sequences are MNHNS and SASEGT. The length of the CDR3 is 14 residues. J gave up 9 bases and V 3 bases, and 6 bases lay outside the gene matches. CDR3 in amino acids: CASSDPGQGVIQYF. The CDR3 DNA sequence: TGTGCCAGCAGTGACCCGGGACAGGGCGTCATTCAGTACTTC.

There are a few counts of this clone. This rearrangement joins TRBV30 to TRBJ1-1, with 7 nucleotides matching TRBD1. V was pared by 7 bases and J by 0 bases, with 5 bases of the junction left unmatched. Germline V CDR1 and CDR2: GTSNPN, SVGIG (reference sequence). CDR3 size: 13 residues. The CDR3 region is CASRDSLNTEAFF. The CDR3 coding sequence is TGTGCCTCCCGGGACAGCCTGAACACTGAAGCTTTCTTT.

The CDR3 region is CASSQDRSQERTGHEQFF. CDR3 DNA: TGCGCCAGCAGCCAAGATCGATCGCAGGAACGTACAGGTCATGAGCAGTTCTTC. V is TRBV4-3 and J is TRBJ2-1; D may be TRBD1 (5 bases). The CDR3 is 18 residues long. Trimming removed 0 bases from V and 8 bases from J, with 23 bases in between. CDR1 LGHNA and CDR2 YSLEER come from the germline V gene.

The chain has TRBV6-1 and TRBJ2-2; the match to TRBD1 covers 11 bases. V was pared by 4 bases and J by 6 bases, with 4 bases of the junction left unmatched. The CDR3 runs 15 residues. Germline V lookup: CDR1 MNHNS, CDR2 SASEGT. This CDR3 is CASSGTGGKSGELFF. The DNA of the CDR3 is TGTGCCAGCAGTGGGACAGGGGGCAAATCCGGGGAGCTGTTTTTT.

The chain couples TRBV7-9 to TRBJ1-6, with TRBD1 as a possible D gene (5 bases). The germline gives CDR1 SEHNR, CDR2 FQNEAQ (reference sequence). V lost 7 bases and J 5 bases, leaving 12 bases between the germline ends. CDR3 length equals 14 residues. CDR3 protein: CASTPGGDNSPLHF. The CDR3 nucleotides read TGTGCCAGCACCCCCGGGGGGGATAATTCACCCCTCCACTTT.

In this sample, this clone turned up once. This chain connects TRBV9 to TRBJ1-1; 10 bases map to TRBD1. J lost 3 bases, V lost 3 bases, and 5 bases had no gene match. The CDR3 loop spans 15 amino acids. CDR1 is SGDLS, CDR2 YYNGEE, per germline. The CDR3 DNA reads TGTGCCAGCAGCGAGCGGGGGACAGGGGACACTGAAGCTTTCTTT. Amino acids: CASSERGTGDTEAFF.

A single count supports this clone. The CDR3 here is CAIRGQGPVQPQHF. CDR3 bases: TGTGCCATCAGGGGACAGGGGCCGGTTCAGCCCCAGCATTTT. The V gene is TRBV10-3, the J gene TRBJ1-5; 10 nucleotides align to TRBD1. Germline trimming cut 6 bases from V and 6 bases from J; bases unmatched to any gene: 5. The CDR3 runs to 14 residues. Germline V gene data show CDR1 as ENHRY and CDR2 as SYGVKD.

The chain employs TRBV29-1 and TRBJ2-7; no reliable D call. The V gene lost 6 bases and the J gene lost 0 bases, with 12 bases spanning the gap. The CDR3 sequence is 13 residues long. The germline CDR1 and CDR2 sequences are SQVTM and ANQGSEA. CDR3 loop: CSVKGGSSYEQYF. The CDR3 nucleotides are TGCAGCGTCAAAGGCGGATCCTCCTACGAGCAGTACTTC.

This chain connects TRBV18 to TRBJ2-3; perhaps TRBD1 as D (5 bases). This CDR3 spans 13 amino acids. CDR1 is KGHSH and CDR2 is LQKENI in the germline V gene. Trimming pared 3 bases from V and 5 bases from J, leaving 9 bases between. The CDR3 coding sequence is TGTGCCAGCTCACCGGGGCTCGGAGATACGCAGTATTTT. The encoded protein is CASSPGLGDTQYF.

The V and J genes are TRBV6-5 and TRBJ2-1; 12 bases fit TRBD2. This CDR3 is 16 amino acids long. Trimming cost V 2 bases and J 4 bases; bases outside gene matches: 3. CDR1 and CDR2 from the germline V gene are MNHEY and SVGAGI. CDR3 sequence: CASSYPSGGAYNEQFF. The CDR3 coding sequence is TGTGCCAGCAGTTACCCTAGCGGGGGGGCTTACAATGAGCAGTTCTTC.

This clone has more than one count but fewer than ten. The chain employs TRBV29-1 and TRBJ2-6, with D perhaps matching TRBD2 (5 bases). This CDR3 comprises 14 residues. CDR1 is SQVTM, CDR2 ANQGSEA, per germline. Trimming cost V 4 bases and J 1 base, with 8 bases left between them. CDR3 sequence reads: CSVGRASGANVLTF. In DNA form, the CDR3 reads TGCAGCGTTGGGCGGGCTTCTGGGGCCAACGTCCTGACTTTC.

As DNA, the CDR3 is TGTGCCAGCTTGGGGACAGGGAATGAGCAGTTCTTC. Its protein product is CASLGTGNEQFF. The chain employs TRBV27 and TRBJ2-1; TRBD1 aligns across 9 bases. The germline CDR1 and CDR2 sequences are MNHEY and SMNVEV (reference sequence). V lost 8 bases and J lost 7; bases outside the gene matches: 3. The CDR3 loop spans 12 amino acids.

V is TRBV14 and J is TRBJ2-1; unclear D gene. Germline loops: CDR1 SGHDN, CDR2 FVKESK. The CDR3 covers 19 residues. Between the trimmed V and J ends, which lost 1 base and 0 bases, there was a span of 19 bases. The CDR3 is CASSQGALFALSSYNEQFF. The CDR3 DNA follows: TGTGCCAGCAGCCAAGGGGCCCTTTTCGCTCTGAGCTCCTACAATGAGCAGTTCTTC.

This clone showed up just a few times. Other DNA sequences in the sample encode the same CDR3. The V call is TRBV30, the J call TRBJ1-5, with no clear D. The germline gives CDR1 GTSNPN, CDR2 SVGIG (reference sequence). This CDR3 spans 15 amino acids. Trimming shortened V by 2 bases and J by 5 bases, and 16 bases separated the two germline ends. This CDR3 is CAWSPPGGSYQPQHF. CDR3 DNA sequence: TGTGCCTGGAGTCCACCGGGTGGGTCTTATCAGCCCCAGCATTTT.

V gene TRBV4-2 combines with J gene TRBJ2-7, with a tentative D call TRBD2 (5 bases). The CDR3 is 14 amino acids. V was clipped by 4 bases and J by 6 bases, with 16 bases between them. CDR1 LGHNA and CDR2 YNFKEQ come from the germline V gene. CDR3 region: CASSPRDPTCEQYF. The CDR3 DNA follows: TGTGCCAGCAGCCCCCGGGATCCCACTTGCGAGCAGTACTTC.

The gene calls are TRBV4-2 and TRBJ2-2, with TRBD2 matching over 10 bases. There are 17 residues in the CDR3. From germline, CDR1 is LGHNA and CDR2 YNFKEQ. With 4 bases clipped from V and 0 bases from J, the junction kept 5 bases outside the gene matches. The CDR3 nucleotides read TGTGCCAGCAGCCTACTAGCGGGGACGTCGAACACCGGGGAGCTGTTTTTT. Its translation: CASSLLAGTSNTGELFF.

The chain is built from TRBV27 and TRBJ2-7, with 8 bases matching TRBD2. The CDR3 has 15 residues. CDR1 MNHEY and CDR2 SMNVEV come from the germline V gene (reference sequence). The V gene end was trimmed by 1 base and the J gene end by 4 bases; junction bases not matched to a gene: 6. CDR3 in DNA: TGTGCCAGCAGTTTATATGCGGGGGGTCCTTACGAGCAGTACTTC. This gives the protein CASSLYAGGPYEQYF.

The V and J genes are TRBV5-1 and TRBJ1-1; no clear D gene. The V end was cut by 5 bases, the J end by 0 bases, with 14 bases between. CDR1 SGHRS and CDR2 YFSETQ come from the germline V gene. The CDR3 contains 15 residues. As DNA, the CDR3 is TGCGCCAGCAGTTCCAGCGTTGGCATGAACACTGAAGCTTTCTTT. It encodes CASSSSVGMNTEAFF.

The chain joins TRBV5-6 to TRBJ2-5; D is ambiguous. Judging by the DNA end, TRBJ2-7 fits better; the J call may be wrong. The CDR3 has 12 residues. Germline values: CDR1 SGHDT, CDR2 YYEEEE. CDR3 nucleotide sequence: TGTGCCAGCAGCTCCACTACCTACGAGCAGTACTTC. Its protein product is CASSSTTYEQYF.

The genes are TRBV6-6 and TRBJ1-1; unclear D gene. In germline, CDR1 is MNHNY, CDR2 SVGAGI (reference sequence). The CDR3 loop spans 13 amino acids. V lost 10 bases, J lost 1 base, and 13 bases lay in between. The CDR3 DNA follows: TGTGCCATCAACCTGGAGGGGAACACTGAAGCTTTCTTT. This gives the protein CAINLEGNTEAFF.

To note about this clone: A read error may produce the germline difference seen at one junction end. The rearrangement links TRBV5-4 to TRBJ2-3; maybe TRBD2 (5 bases). The CDR3 loop spans 12 amino acids. The V gene's germline CDR1 is SGHNT and CDR2 YYREEE (reference sequence). The CDR3 nucleotides read TGTGCCAGCAGCTTTAAGGACTCCTCGATGGATTTT. As protein: CASSFKDSSMDF.

The chain couples TRBV25-1 to TRBJ2-1; 10 positions match TRBD2. V lost 1 base, J lost 0 bases, and 3 bases stayed unmatched. The CDR3 loop spans 17 amino acids. CDR1 and CDR2 from the germline V gene are MGHDK and SYGVNS. CDR3 loop: CASSESASGSSYNEQFF. The CDR3 region has the DNA TGTGCCAGCAGTGAATCAGCTAGCGGGAGCTCCTACAATGAGCAGTTCTTC.